Each of the 19 T cell receptor beta chains below was sequenced from the same sample in a study of blood T cell repertoires in COVID-19 (TCRdb year 2020). Libraries were built with the immunoSEQ multiplex PCR assay. TCRdb took over this immuneACCESS table, retaining in-frame rearrangements with V and J assigned. Such tables are incomplete; in checked studies, under half of the missing clones stem from an unresolved V gene, and the remainder is unexplained. A total of about 200,000 clones appear in this sample, more than 75% of them only once. Jointly, the top ten make up roughly 6.2% of the sample. The sequencing input was peripheral blood. Every receptor here comes from a man aged 55-75 years who had recovered from COVID-19.

The rearrangement links TRBV24-1 to TRBJ2-7, with a weak D call TRBD1 (5 bases). CDR1 and CDR2 (germline): KGHDR, SFDVKD. The CDR3 runs 11 residues. V was cut by 6 bases and J by 6 bases, with 8 bases left in between. The CDR3 here is CATSKDSEQYF. In DNA form, the CDR3 reads TGTGCCACCAGTAAAGACAGCGAGCAGTACTTC.

This chain uses TRBV27 with TRBJ1-3; no reliable D call. V gave up 6 bases and J gave up 0 bases, with 15 bases separating them. This CDR3 comprises 16 residues. Germline lookup yields CDR1 MNHEY and CDR2 SMNVEV (reference sequence). CDR3 coding DNA: TGTGCCAGCAGCTTTACAGTTCCCGGCTCTGGAAACACCATATATTTT. Protein: CASSFTVPGSGNTIYF.

This clone was counted only a few times. The genes are TRBV7-3 and TRBJ1-1, with D possibly matching TRBD1 (6 bases). Germline-derived CDR1 and CDR2 are SGHTA and FQGTGA. The CDR3 contains 13 residues. V was cut by 5 bases and J by 4 bases, with 11 bases left in between. The chain's CDR3 is CASSQQGGTEAFF. The CDR3 DNA follows: TGTGCCAGCAGCCAACAGGGTGGCACTGAAGCTTTCTTT. The full variable domain, with the rest looked up from reference TRBV7-3 and TRBJ1-1, is GAGVSQTPSNKVTEKGKYVELRCDPISGHTALYWYRQSLGQGPEFLIYFQGTGAADDSGLPNDRFFAVRPEGSVSTLKIQRTERGDSAVYLCASSQQGGTEAFFGQGTRLTVV.

The J gene is TRBJ2-3, the V gene TRBV29-1, with 10 bases lining up with TRBD1. V gave up 5 bases and J gave up 4 bases; unmatched junction bases: 6. The CDR3 contains 14 residues. Germline values: CDR1 SQVTM, CDR2 ANQGSEA. In DNA, the CDR3 is TGCAGCGTTCCGGGACAGGGGAATGCAGATACGCAGTATTTT. This gives the protein CSVPGQGNADTQYF.

The chain employs TRBV6-5 and TRBJ1-2; D not resolved. Germline loops: CDR1 MNHEY, CDR2 SVGAGI. Deletions cut 6 bases from V and 3 bases from J, with 17 bases between. There are 15 residues in the CDR3. The CDR3 DNA sequence: TGTGCCAGCAGCCGTTATCAACGGGTAGACTATGGCTACACCTTC. Its translation is CASSRYQRVDYGYTF.

V is TRBV4-1 and J is TRBJ2-7, with 7 bases fitting TRBD2. The CDR3 totals 17 residues. The V gene end was trimmed by 1 base and the J gene end by 0 bases; junction bases not matched to a gene: 9. From germline, CDR1 is MGHRA and CDR2 YSYEKL. In nucleotides, the CDR3 is TGCGCCAGCAGCCAAGGGGAGGGCGTACGCCTCTCCTACGAGCAGTACTTC. Translating gives CASSQGEGVRLSYEQYF.

This chain connects TRBV30 to TRBJ2-7; tentatively, D is TRBD1 (6 bases). Germline V gene sequence: CDR1 GTSNPN, CDR2 SVGIG (reference sequence). Trimming shortened V by 2 bases and J by 8 bases, and 13 bases separated the two germline ends. This CDR3 is built from 12 residues. The CDR3 spells CAWSSGVSQQYF. CDR3 bases: TGTGCCTGGAGTTCAGGGGTCAGCCAGCAGTACTTC.

This clone was counted once. The chain links TRBV24-1 to TRBJ2-3, with a tentative D call TRBD2 (6 bases). The CDR3 loop spans 15 amino acids. Germline CDR1 KGHDR, CDR2 SFDVKD. With 3 bases removed from V and 1 base from J, the gap between germline ends came to 10 bases. CDR3 in DNA: TGTGCCACCAGTGATCGGACGGGGGGCACAGATACGCAGTATTTT. Translated, it gives CATSDRTGGTDTQYF.

This sequence joins TRBV11-3 and TRBJ2-3; 8 positions match TRBD2. J gave up 0 bases and V 1 base, and 9 bases lay outside the gene matches. CDR1 SGHNT and CDR2 YENEEA come from the germline V gene. The CDR3 sequence is 18 residues long. The CDR3 reads CASSLGRLAGSSTDTQYF. In nucleotides, the CDR3 is TGTGCCAGCAGCTTAGGAAGGCTAGCGGGCTCTAGCACAGATACGCAGTATTTT.

The rearrangement links TRBV7-2 to TRBJ2-7; 10 bases line up with TRBD1. This CDR3 has 16 amino acids. V lost 1 base and J lost 1; bases outside the gene matches: 4. Germline V gene data show CDR1 as SGHTA and CDR2 as FQGNSA. The CDR3: CASSLVGQGGSYEQYF. Written as DNA, the CDR3 is TGTGCCAGCAGCTTAGTAGGACAGGGGGGATCCTACGAGCAGTACTTC.

The rearrangement joins TRBV5-6 to TRBJ2-2; a weak D match, TRBD1 (5 bases). The CDR3 consists of 16 residues. The germline V gene encodes CDR1 SGHDT and CDR2 YYEEEE. V dropped 0 bases and J dropped 3 bases, with 12 bases sitting between them. The CDR3 reads CASSLGDRGHTGELFF. CDR3 DNA sequence: TGTGCCAGCAGCTTGGGAGATAGGGGTCACACCGGGGAGCTGTTTTTT.

The rearrangement links TRBV11-2 to TRBJ1-5, with D unclear. The CDR3 has 15 amino acids. From germline, CDR1 is SGHAT and CDR2 FQNNGV. V was pared by 1 base and J by 6 bases, with 13 bases between. This CDR3 reads CASSLGGTRSQPQHF. The CDR3 DNA is TGTGCCAGCAGCTTAGGAGGTACAAGGAGTCAGCCCCAGCATTTT.

The V call is TRBV10-3, the J call TRBJ1-1; 10 bases are a match to TRBD1. CDR3 length equals 14 residues. V shed 7 bases, J shed 0 bases, and the junction held 2 bases outside the gene matches. Germline V gene sequence: CDR1 ENHRY, CDR2 SYGVKD. The CDR3 spells CAIKGTGVNTEAFF. The CDR3, as DNA: TGTGCCATCAAAGGGACAGGGGTGAACACTGAAGCTTTCTTT.

The V gene is TRBV30, the J gene TRBJ1-6; D remains ambiguous. The CDR3 contains 14 residues. Per the germline V gene, CDR1 is GTSNPN and CDR2 is SVGIG (reference sequence). The ends were cut back, 1 base at V and 1 base at J, with 5 bases in the middle. CDR3 protein: CAWSAPSYNSPLHF. As DNA, the CDR3 is TGTGCCTGGAGTGCCCCGTCCTATAATTCACCCCTCCACTTT.

A few counts support this clone. The genes are TRBV27 and TRBJ2-7; 7 nucleotides align to TRBD2. The trim removed 1 base at V and 1 base at J, leaving 4 bases unmatched. CDR1 MNHEY and CDR2 SMNVEV come from the germline V gene (reference sequence). The CDR3 length is 15 residues. The CDR3 region is CASSLFSSGSYEQYF. The CDR3 coding sequence is TGTGCCAGCAGTTTATTTTCTAGCGGTTCCTACGAGCAGTACTTC.

This rearrangement joins TRBV11-2 to TRBJ2-5; unclear D gene. V lost 3 bases to trimming and J lost 4 bases, with 12 bases between them. The CDR3 has 14 residues. Per germline, CDR1 SGHAT and CDR2 FQNNGV. The CDR3 here is CASSFNGPRETQYF. The DNA for the CDR3 is TGTGCCAGCAGCTTTAATGGCCCAAGAGAGACCCAGTACTTC.

V is TRBV21-1 and J is TRBJ1-6; whether TRBD1, the table's D call, matches the DNA was not checked. TRBV21-1 is reported as a pseudogene. This CDR3 comprises 18 residues. CDR3 sequence (DNA): TGTGCCAGCAGCAAAGGGTCCAGGGGTAGCTCCTATAATTCACCCCTCCACTTT. Amino acid sequence: CASSKGSRGSSYNSPLHF.

This chain connects TRBV18 to TRBJ1-1, with a weak D call TRBD1 (5 bases). This CDR3 has 13 amino acids. CDR1 and CDR2 (germline): KGHSH, LQKENI. Trimming took off 4 bases at V and 3 bases at J, with 9 bases between the two ends. CDR3 loop: CASSRGEDTEAFF. The CDR3 DNA reads TGTGCCAGCTCACGGGGGGAGGACACTGAAGCTTTCTTT.

This chain uses TRBV19 with TRBJ1-2, with D tentatively TRBD1 (6 bases). Germline V CDR1 and CDR2: LNHDA, SQIVND (reference sequence). The CDR3 sequence is 13 residues long. The germline V and J ends were trimmed by 5 bases and 8 bases, with 15 bases remaining between them. CDR3 sequence (DNA): TGTGCCAGTAGTTTTGATCCCAGGGGAGGCTACACCTTC. Translated, it gives CASSFDPRGGYTF.